The T cell receptor (beta chain) described here comes from a study of T-cell reconstitution after alpha-beta-depleted transplantation in children. Unique molecular identifiers featured in how the TCRbeta library was prepared. Each CDR3 protein is one row after TCRdb ran MiXCR on the PCR reads. The sample holds about 400,000 distinct CDR3 sequences, about an eighth seen once. The CDR3 runs to 14 residues. V dropped 1 base and J dropped 7 bases, with 11 bases sitting between them. Germline V gene lookup returns CDR1 SGHAT and CDR2 FQNNGV. The sequence came from a human donor who donated a stem cell graft to a child with Fanconi anemia. Sequenced here: PBMCs, sampled from the stem cell graft. This chain connects TRBV11-2 to TRBJ2-1; D is uncertain. The CDR3, as DNA: TGTGCCAGCAGCTTAGTATCAGGTGGGAATGAGCAGTTCTTC. It codes for CASSLVSGGNEQFF.